The entry below describes one T cell receptor (beta chain). This record comes from a study of T cell responses to AZD1222 COVID-19 vaccine. The CDR3 is made up of 19 amino acids. Germline V gives CDR1 KGHSH, CDR2 LQKENI. Trimming stripped 2 bases from V and 7 bases from J, with 26 bases between. Here immunoSEQ multiplex PCR was the method, and the copy in TCRdb shows in-frame clones only, minus some. The sample holds 150,000 to 250,000 clones, 90% to 95% seen once. This specimen was peripheral blood, taken 28 days after the second AZD1222 dose. The source is an adult who received the AZD1222 COVID-19 vaccine. The V gene is TRBV18, the J gene TRBJ1-4, with D maybe TRBD1 (5 bases). The CDR3 nucleotides are TGTGCCAGCTCACCAATGACCCCTGCAGGGACTGGTAGGGGTGAAAAACTGTTTTTT. Protein product: CASSPMTPAGTGRGEKLFF.